Listed below are T cell receptor beta chains from one sample, sequenced in a study of blood T cell repertoires in COVID-19. TCRdb's copy holds only in-frame clones and misses some; the assay was immunoSEQ multiplex PCR. Among hundreds of thousands of clones listed, 80% to 90% were seen once. Input material: PBMCs or T cells enriched from blood (not recorded which). These receptors all stem from a woman aged 18-30 years who had recovered from COVID-19. Both conserved end residues are part of each CDR3. Fields, in order: D gene, V gene, J gene, clone size, CDR3 DNA, CDR3 protein. D genes are given only for firm matches. Some rows mark clone size as missing; the rest say once, few, many or name a class of expanded clone.

>TRBD1|TRBV28|TRBJ1-1|once
TGTGCCAGCACAGTAGACAGGGAGAACACTGAAGCTTTCTTT
CASTVDRENTEAFF
>-|TRBV4-3|TRBJ2-7|-
TGCGCCAGCAGCCAGGAACCGGGGGAAAACTCCTACGAGCAGTACTTC
CASSQEPGENSYEQYF
>-|TRBV4-2|TRBJ1-1|-
TGTGCCAGCAGCCAAGAAACAGGGTATGAAGCTTTCTTT
CASSQETGYEAFF
>-|TRBV11-2|TRBJ1-1|-
TGTGCCAGCAGAACCCCAGGGCGGAGGAACACTGAAGCTTTCTTT
CASRTPGRRNTEAFF
>-|TRBV2|TRBJ1-3|-
TGTGCCAGCACGGAGAGTGCTGGAAACACCATATATTTT
CASTESAGNTIYF
>TRBD1|TRBV5-4|TRBJ2-7|-
TGTGCCAGCAGCCACCCACAGGGGGACGAGCAGTACTTC
CASSHPQGDEQYF
>-|TRBV7-8|TRBJ1-3|-
TGTGCCAGCAGCTCTCGCCCCGGGGGAGGAAACACCATATATTTT
CASSSRPGGGNTIYF
>-|TRBV27|TRBJ1-3|-
TGTGCCAGCAGTTTGAGCTCTGGAAACACCATATATTTT
CASSLSSGNTIYF
>-|TRBV7-2|TRBJ2-2|-
TGTGCCAGCAGCCCCCGGTGGAACACCGGGGAGCTGTTTTTT
CASSPRWNTGELFF
>TRBD1|TRBV3-1/TRBV3-2|TRBJ1-2|few
TGTGCCAGCAGCCAAGGGGACAGGGGGACCTCCTTC
CASSQGDRGTSF
>TRBD1|TRBV7-9|TRBJ2-7|once
TGTGCCAGCAGCTTGGAACAGGGGCGCGAGCAGTACTTC
CASSLEQGREQYF
>TRBD2|TRBV7-2|TRBJ2-3|once
TGTGCCAGCAGCCCGCGACTAGCGGGAGGCACAGATACGCAGTATTTT
CASSPRLAGGTDTQYF
>-|TRBV6-5|TRBJ1-1|-
TGTGCCAGCAGTCAACGCCGGGGGGGTGGCACTGAAGCTTTCTTT
CASSQRRGGGTEAFF
>TRBD1|TRBV7-2|TRBJ1-2|-
TGTGCCAGCAGCTTAGTGCAGGGGGCGCATAGAGACTACACCTTC
CASSLVQGAHRDYTF
>-|TRBV25-1|TRBJ2-6|-
TGTGCCAGCGCGTTAGCAGGGTACTCTGGGGCCAACGTCCTGACTTTC
CASALAGYSGANVLTF
>TRBD1|TRBV28|TRBJ2-7|-
TGTGCCAGCAGTTCCGGGACAGGGTTTTCCTACGAGCAGTACTTC
CASSSGTGFSYEQYF
>TRBD1|TRBV6-6|TRBJ1-4|-
TGTGCCAGCAGTTACTTCGGGACAGGGGGAGAAAAACTGTTTTTT
CASSYFGTGGEKLFF
>-|TRBV10-3|TRBJ1-2|-
TGTGCCATCAGTCCCGATTGGGGGGAAAGTGGGGCCTATGGCTACACCTTC
CAISPDWGESGAYGYTF
>-|TRBV9|TRBJ1-4|-
TGTGCCAGCAGCGTAGGTCTCGAACTTAACTCTGAAAAACTGTTTTTT
CASSVGLELNSEKLFF
>-|TRBV28|TRBJ1-1|-
TGTGCCAGCAGTTTACGAGGTCAGGGTATAGAAGCTTTCTTT
CASSLRGQGIEAFF
>-|TRBV7-6|TRBJ1-1|-
TGTGCCAGCAGCTTACTCTCAGGGGTGAACACTGAAGCTTTCTTT
CASSLLSGVNTEAFF
>TRBD2|TRBV27|TRBJ2-2|-
TGTGCCAGCAGCGTCGGGGGAGGGGTTAACACCGGGGAGCTGTTTTTT
CASSVGGGVNTGELFF
>-|TRBV18|TRBJ2-7|few
TGTGCCAGCTCACCTGGACTGGTATCCTACGAGCAGTACTTC
CASSPGLVSYEQYF
>-|TRBV18|TRBJ2-7|-
TGTGCCAGCTCACCGCTAAACGGACAGACCTACGAGCAGTACTTC
CASSPLNGQTYEQYF
>TRBD2|TRBV5-1|TRBJ2-5|-
TGCGCCAGCAGCCACGGGACTAGCCAAGAGACCCAGTACTTC
CASSHGTSQETQYF
>TRBD1|TRBV18|TRBJ1-5|-
TGTGCCAGCTCTCCGGGACAGCACAATCAGCCCCAGCATTTT
CASSPGQHNQPQHF
>TRBD1|TRBV5-1|TRBJ1-4|-
TGCGCCAGCAGCTTGGAAGGGGGCGAAAAACTGTTTTTT
CASSLEGGEKLFF
>-|TRBV10-3|TRBJ2-7|-
TGTGCCATCAGTGAGTTCAGTTCGGCAGGTTCTTACTTC
CAISEFSSAGSYF
>TRBD1|TRBV18|TRBJ1-2|once
TGTGCCAGCTCACCGATCCTTCTGGGACAGAGGCGCTATGGCTACACCTTC
CASSPILLGQRRYGYTF
>-|TRBV16|TRBJ1-5|-
TGTGCCAGCAGCCCTGACAGCAGACAGCCCCAGCATTTT
CASSPDSRQPQHF
>-|TRBV5-4|TRBJ2-1|-
TGTGCCAGCAGCTTGGAGACAAGGAACAATGAGCAGTTCTTC
CASSLETRNNEQFF
>TRBD1|TRBV6-2/TRBV6-3|TRBJ1-5|few
TGTGCCAGCAGTTCTCCGGGACAGGGAGCTCGTCAGCCCCAGCATTTT
CASSSPGQGARQPQHF
>-|TRBV4-3|TRBJ2-3|once
TGCGCCAGCAGTCAACAGGGAACCACAGATACGCAGTATTTT
CASSQQGTTDTQYF
>TRBD2|TRBV6-5|TRBJ2-1|-
TGTGCCAGCAGTTACTCTCGACTAGCGGGGTCCAATGAGCAGTTCTTC
CASSYSRLAGSNEQFF
>TRBD2|TRBV27|TRBJ2-1|-
TGTGCCAGCAGTAAGACGTTATGGGCCGGGACTAGCGGGAGAAATGAGCAGTTCTTC
CASSKTLWAGTSGRNEQFF
>-|TRBV13|TRBJ1-5|-
TGTGCCAGCAGCTTCAGAGGGGAGGGCAATCAGCCCCAGCATTTT
CASSFRGEGNQPQHF
>-|TRBV28|TRBJ1-1|few
TGTGCCAGCAGGCGGAACACTGAAGCTTTCTTT
CASRRNTEAFF
>-|TRBV12-3/TRBV12-4|TRBJ1-4|-
TGTGCCAGCAGCCCCACTGGTATGGAAAAACTGTTTTTT
CASSPTGMEKLFF
>TRBD1|TRBV3-1/TRBV3-2|TRBJ1-2|few
TGTGCCAGCAGCCCGCCCCCTCCGGGACAGCCGCCTGGCTACACCTTC
CASSPPPPGQPPGYTF
>-|TRBV11-3|TRBJ2-3|-
TGTGCCAGCAGCGCCGCGGGTCCTAGCACAGATACGCAGTATTTT
CASSAAGPSTDTQYF
>-|TRBV18|TRBJ1-5|-
TGTGCCAGCTCACCACCGAACAGGGAAGGACAGCCCCAGCATTTT
CASSPPNREGQPQHF
>-|TRBV14|TRBJ1-3|-
TGTGCCAGCAGCCAAGGGCATTCTGGAAACACCATATATTTT
CASSQGHSGNTIYF
>TRBD1|TRBV6-1|TRBJ1-2|-
TGTGCCAGCAGTGAAGCGGGACAGGGGAGGAGGTATGGCTACACCTTC
CASSEAGQGRRYGYTF
>-|TRBV19|TRBJ2-7|-
TGTGCCAGTAGTAGCGGACTTACCTACGAGCAGTACTTC
CASSSGLTYEQYF
>-|TRBV7-2|TRBJ1-1|-
TGTGCCAGCAGCTTAGCGTCGAGAGACACTGAAGCTTTCTTT
CASSLASRDTEAFF